A single T cell receptor beta chain is shown here with its context. The antigen is undetermined. The data were taken from a study of CD8 T cells in Susac syndrome. Random hexamers were used to reverse transcribe an amount of 0.5 to 1 ug RNA. MiXCR, applied by TCRdb to the immunoSEQ multiplex PCR reads, yields one record per CDR3 protein. The table includes 400,000 to 550,000 distinct CDR3 sequences, 85% to 90% detected once. Broader study findings: The study admitted that it had a relatively small number of individuals in its TCR sequencing and HLA analysis.

CDR3 size: 14 residues. The V gene's germline CDR1 is KGHDR and CDR2 SFDVKD. V dropped 5 bases and J dropped 8; count of bases not matched to a gene: 8. TCR beta sequencing covered blood CD8+ and CD4+ T cells. Isolation of CD8+ and CD4+ T cells was performed negatively, whereas enrichment of TEMRA cells was done by FACS. The sequence was obtained from a human donor with multiple sclerosis. V is TRBV24-1 and J is TRBJ2-1; 7 nucleotides line up with TRBD2. The source material was CD8+ T cells from PBMCs. CDR3 loop: CATSGTSGADEQFF. The CDR3 DNA follows: TGTGCCACCAGTGGGACTAGTGGTGCGGATGAGCAGTTCTTC.